This TCR beta chain comes out of a study of cytomegalovirus exposure and HLA in healthy donors. Study observations and caveats: Later work found most CMV-associated TCR beta chains apparently HLA-restricted. Previous analysis showed most TCR beta V segments were productive about 87% or about 30% of the time. Some segments of the V type, notably TRBV6-2 and TRBV6-3, were excluded as indistinguishable. The study labeled 170 or so TCR beta chains cytomegalovirus-associated.

As regards this clone: What it binds is not known.

V shed 5 bases and J 3 bases; nucleotides not matched to a gene: 17. The germline V gene has CDR1 LNHNV and CDR2 YYDKDF (reference sequence). The CDR3 spans 18 residues. The PCR had 60 Vbeta and 13 Jbeta primers. Using immunoSEQ multiplex PCR, the repertoire was profiled, and TCRdb retains in-frame clones only, with some absent. Across under 90,000 clones, the top ten clones capture 15% of the sample. This receptor was identified in a middle-aged man in good health and CMV-seropositive. V and J are TRBV15 and TRBJ1-1, with 8 nucleotides matching TRBD1. The sequenced sample consisted of PBMCs. CDR3 nucleotides: TGTGCCACCAGCGGACGCAGGGGGCCAGGGGGTCCTTACACTGAAGCTTTCTTT. Its protein is CATSGRRGPGGPYTEAFF.